One and the same sample provided the 25 T cell receptor beta chains below, sequenced in a study of T-cell memory formation after mild COVID-19. Each CDR3 protein gets one entry after TCRdb re-called the 5' RACE reads with MiXCR. This sample yields about 560,000 distinct CDR3 sequences, of which roughly a sixth are seen a single time; about 8.1% belongs to the top ten. Sequenced material: PBMCs or a T cell subset sorted from them (not recorded which). Receptor source: an adult woman who had mild COVID-19 (a few samples of this study predate the infection). Cell type and time point are not known.

This clonotype was detected a few times. V and J are TRBV7-8 and TRBJ1-1, with D maybe TRBD1 (6 bases). Trimming took 5 bases from V and 0 from J, leaving 16 bases between them. The CDR3 runs to 16 residues. CDR1 and CDR2 from the germline V gene are SGHVS and FQNEAQ. The CDR3 loop is CASSPLRGAMNTEAFF. The CDR3 nucleotides read TGTGCCAGCAGCCCCCTGAGGGGGGCCATGAACACTGAAGCTTTCTTT.

The rearrangement joins TRBV5-1 to TRBJ2-6, with D hard to call. With 0 bases removed from V and 4 bases from J, the gap between germline ends came to 5 bases. The CDR3 sequence is 14 residues long. Germline-derived CDR1 and CDR2 are SGHRS and YFSETQ. The CDR3 reads CASSLVLGANVLTF. CDR3 coding DNA: TGCGCCAGCAGCTTGGTGCTCGGGGCCAACGTCCTGACTTTC.

In this sample, this clonotype turned up many times. The J gene is TRBJ2-7, the V gene TRBV11-3; D gene uncertain. Deletions cut 3 bases from V and 2 bases from J, with 8 bases between. Germline-derived CDR1 and CDR2 are SGHNT and YENEEA. The CDR3 loop spans 13 amino acids. The CDR3 protein is CASSLATPYEQYF. The CDR3 nucleotides are TGTGCCAGCAGCTTGGCGACTCCCTACGAGCAGTACTTC.

This clonotype occurred a few times. Here the CDR3 omits its conserved ending phenylalanine or tryptophan, so a read error is the likely source. The chain employs TRBV5-1 and TRBJ2-2; no clear D gene. Germline CDR1 SGHRS, CDR2 YFSETQ. This CDR3 contains 15 residues. V was cut by 1 base and J by 0 bases, with 7 bases left in between. CDR3 DNA: TGCGCCAGCAGCTTGAGCCAGGCGAACACCGGGGAGCTGTTTTCT. Encoded protein: CASSLSQANTGELFS.

This clonotype was counted ten times or more. The chain uses TRBV12-3 or TRBV12-4 and TRBJ2-7; 12 bases match TRBD2. This CDR3 region has 15 residues. V was clipped by 4 bases and J by 0 bases; unmatched bases: 1. This chain's CDR3 is CASSSGLAGSYEQYF. The CDR3 coding sequence is TGTGCCAGCAGTTCGGGACTAGCGGGCTCCTACGAGCAGTACTTC.

In its sample, this clonotype was seen a few times. The rearrangement joins TRBV15 to TRBJ2-4; maybe TRBD1 (5 bases). V was shortened by 3 bases and J by 6 bases, with 6 bases between the two germline ends. Looked up from germline, CDR1 is LNHNV and CDR2 is YYDKDF (reference sequence). This CDR3 has 12 residues. The DNA of the CDR3 is TGTGCCACCAGCAGGGGGCTAAACATTCAGTACTTC. This codes for CATSRGLNIQYF.

This clonotype was detected a few times. The chain has TRBV14 and TRBJ2-5; TRBD2 aligns across 8 bases. The CDR3 extends over 19 amino acids. The V and J ends lost 4 bases and 5 bases, in that order; junction bases with no gene match: 21. The germline V gene has CDR1 SGHDN and CDR2 FVKESK. CDR3 protein: CASSPSWLRGGPRVETQYF. Written as DNA, the CDR3 is TGTGCCAGCAGCCCGTCTTGGCTCCGGGGGGGCCCGCGGGTCGAGACCCAGTACTTC.

This chain links TRBV18 with TRBJ1-3, with D possibly matching TRBD1 (5 bases). CDR1 KGHSH and CDR2 LQKENI come from the germline V gene. Trimming pared 5 bases from V and 0 bases from J, leaving 14 bases between. There are 16 residues in the CDR3. CDR3 DNA: TGTGCCAGCTCAGCGGGACTCCTGAGCTCTGGAAACACCATATATTTT. It encodes CASSAGLLSSGNTIYF.

This clonotype was seen at least ten times. The J gene is TRBJ2-3, the V gene TRBV12-3 or TRBV12-4, with 11 nucleotides matching TRBD2. J lost 2 bases, V lost 6 bases, and 4 bases had no gene match. The CDR3 totals 15 residues. As DNA, the CDR3 is TGTGCCAGCAGCCGGACTAGCGGGCCCACAGATACGCAGTATTTT. Amino acid sequence: CASSRTSGPTDTQYF.

The J gene is TRBJ2-7, the V gene TRBV27; 8 bases map to TRBD1. V lost 2 bases, J lost 3 bases, and 15 bases stayed unmatched. The CDR3 length is 18 residues. The germline gives CDR1 MNHEY, CDR2 SMNVEV (reference sequence). The CDR3 is CASSLQGASLGFGYEQYF. The DNA for the CDR3 is TGTGCCAGCAGTTTACAGGGGGCCAGTTTAGGGTTCGGCTACGAGCAGTACTTC.

This clonotype appeared a few times. The chain couples TRBV7-9 to TRBJ2-3, with no clear D. The ends were cut back, 4 bases at V and 5 bases at J, with 13 bases in the middle. Germline assignment: CDR1 SEHNR and CDR2 FQNEAQ (reference sequence). The CDR3 runs to 14 residues. The CDR3 bases are TGTGCCAGCAGCTCCGGTAATGGAAAAGATACGCAGTATTTT. Residues: CASSSGNGKDTQYF.

This clonotype turned up a few times. The chain has TRBV29-1 and TRBJ2-5; 10 positions agree with TRBD1. This CDR3 region has 15 residues. Per germline, CDR1 SQVTM and CDR2 ANQGSEA. V lost 7 bases, J lost 3 bases, and 11 bases stayed unmatched. CDR3 DNA: TGCAGCGCCGCTTATGCCGGGACAGGGGAAGAGACCCAGTACTTC. Residues: CSAAYAGTGEETQYF.

Only a few counts were recorded for this clonotype. The V call is TRBV20-1, the J call TRBJ2-1; D might be TRBD1 (6 bases). V lost 6 bases, J lost 6 bases, and 18 bases lay in between. The germline gives CDR1 DFQATT, CDR2 SNEGSKA (reference sequence). This CDR3 is 14 amino acids long. The chain's CDR3 is CSATRQGRVNEQFF. The DNA of the CDR3 is TGCAGTGCCACGAGGCAGGGGCGGGTCAATGAGCAGTTCTTC.

This clonotype was counted a few times. The V and J genes are TRBV21-1 and TRBJ2-7; the table's D gene call, TRBD1, was not cross checked with the DNA. TRBV21-1 is described as a pseudogene. This CDR3 is built from 13 residues. This CDR3 reads CASSFEPGYEQYF. CDR3 in DNA: TGTGCCAGCAGCTTTGAGCCCGGCTACGAGCAGTACTTC.

The chain recombines TRBV20-1 with TRBJ2-3; D remains ambiguous. The CDR3 length is 14 residues. The V and J ends lost 0 bases and 1 base respectively, with 8 bases between them. CDR1 and CDR2 from the germline V gene are DFQATT and SNEGSKA (reference sequence). The CDR3 DNA is TGCAGTGCTAGAGATATAGCCCGCACAGATACGCAGTATTTT. This sequence encodes CSARDIARTDTQYF.

This chain joins TRBV7-9 and TRBJ1-4; TRBD1 aligns across 7 bases. Germline CDR1 is SEHNR and CDR2 is FQNEAQ (reference sequence). The CDR3 totals 15 residues. The V and J ends lost 5 bases and 6 bases, in that order; junction bases with no gene match: 9. The CDR3 nucleotides are TGTGCCAGCAGCCGGACAGACAGGGCGTATGAAAAACTGTTTTTT. Translating it yields CASSRTDRAYEKLFF.

This clonotype was detected only a few times. V gene TRBV5-1 combines with J gene TRBJ2-1; perhaps TRBD1 as D (5 bases). This CDR3 spans 14 amino acids. Germline V gene data show CDR1 as SGHRS and CDR2 as YFSETQ. Trimming took off 6 bases at V and 5 bases at J, with 15 bases between the two ends. The CDR3 sequence is CASTLSWGNNEQFF. The CDR3 DNA sequence: TGCGCCAGCACCCTCTCCTGGGGCAACAATGAGCAGTTCTTC.

The chain employs TRBV7-6 and TRBJ1-1; the D is unclear. V was cut by 0 bases and J by 4 bases, with 9 bases left in between. CDR1 and CDR2 (germline): SGHVS, FNYEAQ. The CDR3 consists of 14 residues. The DNA of the CDR3 is TGTGCCAGCAGCTTAGCAATCCGGGGCACTGAAGCTTTCTTT. Its translation is CASSLAIRGTEAFF.

This clonotype has more than one count but fewer than ten. The rearrangement uses TRBV6-5 and TRBJ1-2; D gene unclear. The CDR3 contains 13 residues. The ends were cut back, 3 bases at V and 3 bases at J, with 8 bases in the middle. Germline CDR1 and CDR2: MNHEY and SVGAGI. The CDR3 bases are TGTGCCAGCAGTTATTCGGGGTACTATGGCTACACCTTC. As protein: CASSYSGYYGYTF.

In its sample, this clonotype was seen a few times. The V call is TRBV9, the J call TRBJ2-2, with D possibly being TRBD1 or TRBD2 (5 bases each). Looked up from germline, CDR1 is SGDLS and CDR2 is YYNGEE. The CDR3 runs to 15 residues. Trimming cost V 7 bases and J 1 base, with 14 bases left between them. This chain's CDR3 is CASVFRGENTGELFF. The CDR3 nucleotides are TGTGCCAGCGTATTCAGAGGGGAGAACACCGGGGAGCTGTTTTTT.

This clonotype came up a few times. V usage is TRBV20-1 and J usage is TRBJ2-1, with 7 bases matching TRBD2. V shed 0 bases and J 7 bases; nucleotides not matched to a gene: 9. This CDR3 region has 15 residues. Germline V gives CDR1 DFQATT, CDR2 SNEGSKA (reference sequence). The CDR3 region is CSARDLASGINEQFF. The CDR3 bases are TGCAGTGCTAGAGATCTGGCTAGCGGTATAAATGAGCAGTTCTTC.

CDR3 nucleotide sequence: TGTGCCAGCAATCCCCAGGGGCCGGGAGATACGCAGTATTTT. This encodes CASNPQGPGDTQYF. The chain is built from TRBV27 and TRBJ2-3, with a tentative D call TRBD1 (6 bases). This CDR3 spans 14 amino acids. V lost 7 bases and J 5 bases, leaving 16 bases between the germline ends. The germline V gene encodes CDR1 MNHEY and CDR2 SMNVEV (reference sequence).

This clonotype came up a few times. J is TRBJ2-5 and V is TRBV20-1, with D perhaps TRBD1 (6 bases). The length of the CDR3 is 13 residues. Germline CDR1 DFQATT, CDR2 SNEGSKA (reference sequence). The V end was cut by 3 bases, the J end by 2 bases, with 10 bases between. The CDR3 sequence is CSASRTVQETQYF. Here the CDR3 DNA reads TGCAGTGCTAGCCGGACAGTACAAGAGACCCAGTACTTC.

This chain links TRBV2 with TRBJ2-7; D uncertain. The CDR3 loop spans 13 amino acids. Per the germline V gene, CDR1 is SNHLY and CDR2 is FYNNEI. With 2 bases removed from V and 2 bases from J, the gap between germline ends came to 7 bases. The CDR3: CASSEQVTYEQYF. CDR3 DNA sequence: TGTGCCAGCAGTGAACAGGTGACCTACGAGCAGTACTTC. The full variable domain, rest sourced from reference TRBV2 and TRBJ2-7, is EPEVTQTPSHQVTQMGQEVILRCVPISNHLYFYWYRQILGQKVEFLVSFYNNEISEKSEIFDDQFSVERPDGSNFTLKIRSTKLEDSAMYFCASSEQVTYEQYFGPGTRLTVT.

There are a few counts of this clonotype. The chain carries TRBV20-1 and TRBJ2-7; D uncertain. The V and J ends lost 1 base and 2 bases respectively, with 6 bases between them. CDR1 DFQATT and CDR2 SNEGSKA come from the germline V gene (reference sequence). This CDR3 has 12 amino acids. The CDR3 region has the DNA TGCAGTGCTAGAGGGATTACCTACGAGCAGTACTTC. It translates to CSARGITYEQYF.